This T cell receptor beta chain was recovered during a study of radiotherapy plus CTLA-4 blockade in lung cancer. Study background: Roughly 17% of patients responded objectively, and roughly 34% achieved disease control.

Patients with chemo-refractory metastatic non-small-cell lung cancer received focal radiation plus CTLA-4 blockade with ipilimumab. On this clone: What it binds is unknown.

General study points: Radiotherapy with ipilimumab was followed by blood expansion of tumor-derived clones.

The assay was immunoSEQ multiplex PCR, and TCRdb's table has in-frame clones only and misses some. Of about 49,000 clones in the sample, nearly 90% were seen once. The source is a human donor with non-small cell lung cancer whose response to radiotherapy plus ipilimumab could not be evaluated. The sample consisted of peripheral blood, taken from a patient treated with radiotherapy plus ipilimumab.

CDR3 region: CASSPRRDSNNEKLFF. The CDR3, as DNA: TGTGCCAGCAGCCCGAGACGGGACAGCAATAATGAAAAACTGTTTTTT. The chain combines TRBV13 with TRBJ1-4; 7 positions match TRBD1. V trimming: 5 bases; J trimming: 4 bases; junction bases outside the gene matches: 10. The CDR3 covers 16 residues. Germline values: CDR1 PRHDT, CDR2 FYEKMQ (reference sequence).